This T cell receptor beta chain appears in the sequencing data of a study of T cell repertoires in cytomegalovirus infection. Across the whole study: CMV infection together with matching HLA type was indicated by public TCR beta signatures. Study-wide results and limits: Summed public TCR beta family frequency identified CMV carriers bearing the relevant HLA.

MiXCR was run by TCRdb on the reads, yielding one entry per CDR3 protein. Of some 680,000 distinct CDR3 sequences detected, 35% to 45% appear once; the ten largest clones hold around 2.8%. Germline-derived CDR1 and CDR2 are SEHNR and FQNEAQ (reference sequence). The V gene end was trimmed by 1 base and the J gene end by 7 bases; junction bases not matched to a gene: 7. The CDR3 is 16 amino acids. There are a few counts of this clonotype. The target antigen is unknown. The origin of this receptor is a human donor in good health (CMV status not recorded). Some clones in this sample may be carry-over from other donors' samples. V is TRBV7-9 and J is TRBJ1-5, with 10 bases identical to TRBD1. Sequenced: PBMCs. The CDR3 spells CASSLGQGAMVQPQHF. CDR3 coding DNA: TGTGCCAGCAGCTTAGGACAGGGGGCAATGGTACAGCCCCAGCATTTT.